Below, 28 T cell receptor beta chains from the same sample are listed, as sequenced in a study of control samples from healthy donors and cancer patients. Sequencing was performed with immunoSEQ multiplex PCR; in TCRdb, only in-frame clones are kept and a portion is missing. The data hold over 100,000 clones, with around 90% observed a single time. The material sequenced was blood. Every receptor here comes from a man aged 40-49 years in good health.

This chain joins TRBV30 and TRBJ1-1; the D gene is possibly TRBD1 (6 bases). This CDR3 has 13 amino acids. Trimming pared 3 bases from V and 4 bases from J, leaving 12 bases between. CDR1 and CDR2 from the germline V gene are GTSNPN and SVGIG (reference sequence). CDR3: CAWSQQGSTEAFF. In nucleotides, the CDR3 is TGTGCCTGGAGCCAACAGGGTTCCACTGAAGCTTTCTTT.

The chain combines TRBV5-6 with TRBJ2-3; the D call may be TRBD1 or TRBD2 (5 bases each). The CDR3 has 16 amino acids. Between the trimmed V and J ends, which lost 1 base and 0 bases, there was a span of 12 bases. Germline assignment: CDR1 SGHDT and CDR2 YYEEEE. The CDR3 nucleotides read TGTGCCAGCAGCTTGTTGGGGGTAGGGAGCACAGATACGCAGTATTTT. Protein: CASSLLGVGSTDTQYF.

This clone was observed a handful of times. The chain uses TRBV12-3 or TRBV12-4 and TRBJ1-6; 7 bases align to TRBD1. With V trimmed by 4 bases and J by 9 bases, 3 bases remained unmatched. The CDR3 is 13 residues long. CDR3: CASSWDSPSPLHF. CDR3 coding DNA: TGTGCCAGCAGTTGGGACAGTCCTTCACCCCTCCACTTT.

The rearrangement joins TRBV6-5 to TRBJ2-1, with D perhaps TRBD1 (5 bases). CDR3 size: 14 residues. Germline values: CDR1 MNHEY, CDR2 SVGAGI. With 6 bases removed from V and 0 bases from J, the gap between germline ends came to 9 bases. Here the CDR3 reads CASRGPSSYNEQFF. CDR3 coding DNA: TGTGCCAGCAGGGGGCCTTCCTCCTACAATGAGCAGTTCTTC.

The J gene is TRBJ2-2, the V gene TRBV3-1 (or the pseudogene TRBV3-2); 9 nucleotides match TRBD2. Germline CDR1 LGHDT, CDR2 YNNKEL (reference sequence). CDR3 length: 13 residues. V shed 11 bases and J 3 bases; nucleotides not matched to a gene: 4. CDR3 coding DNA: TGTGCCGCGGGGGGGCACGACACCGGGGAGCTGTTTTTT. Its translation: CAAGGHDTGELFF.

This clone was seen only once. This chain uses TRBV5-5 with TRBJ2-3; the match to TRBD2 covers 9 bases. The CDR3 runs to 18 residues. Germline CDR1 is SGHKS and CDR2 is YYEKEE (reference sequence). Trimming at V came to 0 bases and at J to 3 bases, leaving 11 bases not matched to a gene. CDR3 protein: CASSLARSSGARTDTQYF. Here the CDR3 DNA reads TGTGCCAGCAGCTTGGCCAGGTCTAGCGGGGCTAGGACAGATACGCAGTATTTT.

The chain is built from TRBV13 and TRBJ2-7; the D is unclear. The V end lost 3 bases, the J end lost 6 bases, and 12 bases lay between the germline ends. CDR1 and CDR2 (germline): PRHDT, FYEKMQ (reference sequence). There are 13 residues in the CDR3. The CDR3 sequence: CASSFSVEAEQYF. The CDR3 nucleotides read TGTGCCAGCAGCTTTAGTGTCGAGGCCGAGCAGTACTTC. The variable domain in full, with the rest retrieved from reference TRBV13 and TRBJ2-7, is AAGVIQSPRHLIKEKRETATLKCYPIPRHDTVYWYQQGPGQDPQFLISFYEKMQSDKGSIPDRFSAQQFSDYHSELNMSSLELGDSALYFCASSFSVEAEQYFGPGTRLTVT.

The chain has TRBV5-4 and TRBJ1-2; D call uncertain. V was pared by 4 bases and J by 1 base, with 8 bases between. The CDR3 loop spans 13 amino acids. Looked up from germline, CDR1 is SGHNT and CDR2 is YYREEE (reference sequence). CDR3 residues: CASSRVGNYGYTF. CDR3 in DNA: TGTGCCAGCAGCAGGGTGGGTAACTATGGCTACACCTTC.

The V gene is TRBV27, the J gene TRBJ1-5, with TRBD1 matching over 9 bases. The CDR3 has 15 residues. V was pared by 4 bases and J by 6 bases, with 7 bases of the junction left unmatched. Looked up from germline, CDR1 is MNHEY and CDR2 is SMNVEV (reference sequence). CDR3 nucleotides: TGTGCCAGCAGTTCCTTACAGGGGGCGATTCAGCCCCAGCATTTT. Its translation is CASSSLQGAIQPQHF.

The chain uses TRBV14 and TRBJ2-1; D is undetermined. In germline, CDR1 is SGHDN, CDR2 FVKESK. The V and J ends lost 2 bases and 4 bases respectively, with 6 bases between them. The CDR3 is 13 amino acids. CDR3 sequence (DNA): TGTGCCAGCAGCCAATACGGGTACAATGAGCAGTTCTTC. Translating gives CASSQYGYNEQFF.

V and J are TRBV6-4 and TRBJ2-2; no clear D gene. The CDR3 extends over 14 amino acids. V dropped 4 bases and J dropped 0 bases, with 6 bases sitting between them. The V gene's germline CDR1 is MRHNA and CDR2 SNTAGT. CDR3 in amino acids: CASSAGTNTGELFF. The CDR3 coding sequence is TGTGCCAGCAGTGCCGGCACGAACACCGGGGAGCTGTTTTTT.

Note on this clone: The identical CDR3 is also encoded by other nucleotide sequences in the sample. V gene TRBV3-1 (or the pseudogene TRBV3-2) combines with J gene TRBJ1-3; D gene uncertain. Germline values: CDR1 LGHDT, CDR2 YNNKEL (reference sequence). CDR3 length: 15 amino acids. Trimming removed 0 bases at V and 0 bases at J, with 6 bases between. As DNA, the CDR3 is TGTGCCAGCAGCCAAGAAGGTTCCTCTGGAAACACCATATATTTT. Amino acid sequence: CASSQEGSSGNTIYF.

The chain has TRBV4-1 and TRBJ2-1, with D unresolved. Germline V gives CDR1 MGHRA, CDR2 YSYEKL. The germline V and J ends were trimmed by 0 bases and 7 bases, with 13 bases remaining between them. The CDR3 runs 15 residues. The CDR3 nucleotides are TGCGCCAGCAGCCAAGATGAGGTACGGCGGAATGAGCAGTTCTTC. This translates into CASSQDEVRRNEQFF.

The chain employs TRBV18 and TRBJ2-1; D ambiguous. The CDR3 is 12 residues long. With 5 bases removed from V and 5 bases from J, the gap between germline ends came to 7 bases. Germline V lookup: CDR1 KGHSH, CDR2 LQKENI. CDR3 nucleotides: TGTGCCAGCTCAACAGACGACAATGAGCAGTTCTTC. Amino acids: CASSTDDNEQFF. Combining the CDR3 with reference TRBV18 and TRBJ2-1 gives the whole variable domain NAGVMQNPRHLVRRRGQEARLRCSPMKGHSHVYWYRQLPEEGLKFMVYLQKENIIDESGMPKERFSAEFPKEGPSILRIQQVVRGDSAAYFCASSTDDNEQFFGPGTRLTVL.

This rearrangement joins TRBV9 to TRBJ2-1; a weak D match, TRBD2 (5 bases). The V end was cut by 0 bases, the J end by 7 bases, with 14 bases between. The germline V gene has CDR1 SGDLS and CDR2 YYNGEE. This CDR3 spans 15 amino acids. This CDR3 reads CASSVDNGGPNEQFF. CDR3 coding DNA: TGTGCCAGCAGCGTAGACAATGGAGGCCCTAATGAGCAGTTCTTC.

The chain couples TRBV29-1 to TRBJ2-1; 11 bases fit TRBD2. The germline CDR1 and CDR2 sequences are SQVTM and ANQGSEA. The CDR3 is 16 amino acids. After removal of 5 bases from V and 0 bases from J, the junction contained 6 bases not matched to a gene. CDR3 loop: CSVTGSGGASYNEQFF. CDR3 DNA sequence: TGCAGCGTTACAGGTAGCGGGGGGGCCTCCTACAATGAGCAGTTCTTC.

V gene TRBV4-2 combines with J gene TRBJ2-7; perhaps D is TRBD1 or TRBD2 (5 bases each). This CDR3 has 15 residues. The V and J ends lost 4 bases and 3 bases respectively, with 16 bases between them. From germline, CDR1 is LGHNA and CDR2 YNFKEQ. CDR3 DNA: TGTGCCAGCAGCCCGAGAGGGGACCCTGGCTACGAGCAGTACTTC. Translating it yields CASSPRGDPGYEQYF.

CDR3 coding DNA: TGTGCCAGCAGTCCACAAGGTGAAAAACTGTTTTTT. Its translation: CASSPQGEKLFF. The chain employs TRBV6-1 and TRBJ1-4, with D uncertain. The CDR3 consists of 12 residues. The ends were cut back, 5 bases at V and 7 bases at J, with 8 bases in the middle. Germline V gene sequence: CDR1 MNHNS, CDR2 SASEGT.

The rearrangement joins TRBV2 to TRBJ1-6; D might be TRBD1 (5 bases). This CDR3 has 14 amino acids. V lost 4 bases to trimming and J lost 9 bases, with 13 bases between them. Germline V gives CDR1 SNHLY, CDR2 FYNNEI. In nucleotides, the CDR3 is TGTGCCAGCAGTGGACAGCTATCCGGTTCACCCCTCCACTTT. Translation gives CASSGQLSGSPLHF.

This rearrangement joins TRBV7-3 to TRBJ2-2; D unresolved. The germline V gene encodes CDR1 SGHTA and CDR2 FQGTGA. V was clipped by 5 bases and J by 4 bases, with 8 bases between them. The CDR3 covers 13 residues. CDR3 in amino acids: CASSPISTGELFF. The CDR3 DNA sequence: TGTGCCAGCAGCCCAATCAGCACCGGGGAGCTGTTTTTT.

The chain employs TRBV9 and TRBJ2-5; D unclear. V was trimmed by 2 bases and J by 3 bases, leaving 5 bases between them. Germline CDR1 SGDLS, CDR2 YYNGEE. The CDR3 runs 12 residues. The CDR3 bases are TGTGCCAGCAGCGTTTCAGAAGAGACCCAGTACTTC. Translated: CASSVSEETQYF.

The V gene is TRBV9, the J gene TRBJ2-2, with D uncertain. The CDR3 has 13 amino acids. Between the trimmed V and J ends, which lost 3 bases and 8 bases, there was a span of 11 bases. The germline V gene encodes CDR1 SGDLS and CDR2 YYNGEE. The CDR3 DNA is TGTGCCAGCAGCGCCGCTACCCCTGGGGAGCTGTTTTTT. Translated: CASSAATPGELFF. Full variable domain (rest looked up from reference TRBV9 and TRBJ2-2): DSGVTQTPKHLITATGQRVTLRCSPRSGDLSVYWYQQSLDQGLQFLIQYYNGEERAKGNILERFSAQQFPDLHSELNLSSLELGDSALYFCASSAATPGELFFGEGSRLTVL.

The chain combines TRBV7-3 with TRBJ2-7; either TRBD1 or TRBD2 may supply D (5 bases each). This CDR3 is built from 13 residues. V lost 5 bases, J lost 4 bases, and 12 bases lay in between. Germline V gene lookup returns CDR1 SGHTA and CDR2 FQGTGA. The CDR3 loop reads CASSPPGGYEQYF. The CDR3 DNA follows: TGTGCCAGCAGCCCCCCTGGGGGTTACGAGCAGTACTTC.

The chain combines TRBV4-1 with TRBJ2-7; 12 nucleotides agree with TRBD2. V gave up 0 bases and J gave up 4 bases; unmatched junction bases: 7. The CDR3 is made up of 17 amino acids. In germline, CDR1 is MGHRA, CDR2 YSYEKL. CDR3 residues: CASSQEWSSGGVYEQYF. CDR3 nucleotides: TGCGCCAGCAGCCAAGAGTGGTCTAGCGGGGGGGTTTACGAGCAGTACTTC.

The chain uses TRBV10-3 and TRBJ2-6; 12 bases line up with TRBD1. V lost 3 bases, J lost 3 bases, and 15 bases stayed unmatched. The CDR3 length is 21 residues. Germline-derived CDR1 and CDR2 are ENHRY and SYGVKD. DNA of the CDR3: TGTGCCATCAGTGATGGGTTTTTAGGGGACAGGGGGCTTGGTGGGGCCAACGTCCTGACTTTC. Protein sequence: CAISDGFLGDRGLGGANVLTF.

Only one count was recorded for this clone. CDR3 sequence reads: CASSPGDSNQPQHF. In nucleotides, the CDR3 is TGTGCCAGTAGTCCAGGGGATAGCAATCAGCCCCAGCATTTT. The J gene is TRBJ1-5, the V gene TRBV19, with D possibly being TRBD1 (6 bases). In germline, CDR1 is LNHDA, CDR2 SQIVND (reference sequence). The CDR3 consists of 14 residues. The V and J ends lost 5 bases and 0 bases respectively, with 8 bases between them.

V and J are TRBV3-1 (or the pseudogene TRBV3-2) and TRBJ1-2, with a tentative D call TRBD1 (5 bases). Germline V CDR1 and CDR2: LGHDT, YNNKEL (reference sequence). This CDR3 region has 15 residues. The V and J ends lost 5 bases and 8 bases respectively, with 21 bases between them. The CDR3, as DNA: TGTGCCAGCAGCTTCCGGGCAGGGATCGGTCGAGGCTACACCTTC. This translates into CASSFRAGIGRGYTF.

This sequence joins TRBV5-6 and TRBJ2-5; a weak D match, TRBD2 (6 bases). CDR1 and CDR2 from the germline V gene are SGHDT and YYEEEE. V was trimmed by 0 bases and J by 3 bases, leaving 9 bases between them. The CDR3 extends over 14 amino acids. CDR3 in DNA: TGTGCCAGCAGCTTGGTTGCGGGGAAAGAGACCCAGTACTTC. Translated: CASSLVAGKETQYF. Full variable domain (outside the CDR3, taken from reference TRBV5-6 and TRBJ2-5): DAGVTQSPTHLIKTRGQQVTLRCSPKSGHDTVSWYQQALGQGPQFIFQYYEEEERQRGNFPDRFSGHQFPNYSSELNVNALLLGDSALYLCASSLVAGKETQYFGPGTRLLVL.